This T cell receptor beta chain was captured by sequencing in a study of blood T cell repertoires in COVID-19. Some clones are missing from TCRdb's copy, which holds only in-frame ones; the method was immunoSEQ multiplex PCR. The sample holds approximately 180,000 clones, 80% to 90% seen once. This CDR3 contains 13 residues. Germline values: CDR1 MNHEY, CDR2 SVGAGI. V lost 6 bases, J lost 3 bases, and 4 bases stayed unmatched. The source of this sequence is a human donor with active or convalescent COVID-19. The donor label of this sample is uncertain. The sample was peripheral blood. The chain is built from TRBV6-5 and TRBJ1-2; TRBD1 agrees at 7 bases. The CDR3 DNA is TGTGCCAGCAGCGCCACAGGGGACTATGGCTACACCTTC. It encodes CASSATGDYGYTF.